Each of the 3 T cell receptor beta chains below was sequenced from the same sample in a study of blood T cell repertoires in COVID-19 (dated by TCRdb to the early 2020s). The library was produced with the immunoSEQ multiplex PCR assay. This is the immuneACCESS table as TCRdb keeps it, with only in-frame sequences that have V and J called. A part of the clones is gone; compared with another copy, unresolved V genes explain less than half, and the rest is unexplained. The sample yields some 250,000 clones; around four fifths were counted once. The ten largest clones add up to around 4.2% of the sample. The sequenced sample was peripheral blood. Receptors were obtained from a man between 60 and 70 years old with acute or convalescent COVID-19.

The chain joins TRBV19 to TRBJ2-3; D gene unclear. Trimming took 4 bases from V and 6 from J, leaving 5 bases between them. CDR3 size: 11 residues. Germline V lookup: CDR1 LNHDA, CDR2 SQIVND (reference sequence). This chain's CDR3 is CASSTVDTQYF. The CDR3 DNA reads as TGTGCCAGTAGTACGGTGGATACGCAGTATTTT.

This chain uses TRBV7-3 with TRBJ1-6; possibly TRBD1 for D (5 bases). This CDR3 has 13 residues. Germline V gene sequence: CDR1 SGHTA, CDR2 FQGTGA. V was trimmed by 6 bases and J by 8 bases, leaving 11 bases between them. CDR3 bases: TGTGCCAGCAGATCAGGGTGGGATTCACCCCTCCACTTT. It yields the protein CASRSGWDSPLHF.

This chain joins TRBV9 and TRBJ2-2; D is perhaps TRBD2 (5 bases). The V gene lost 4 bases and the J gene lost 7 bases, with 17 bases spanning the gap. From germline, CDR1 is SGDLS and CDR2 YYNGEE. CDR3 length: 15 amino acids. This CDR3 is CASSTGGQAGGELFF. In DNA, the CDR3 is TGTGCCAGCAGCACCGGCGGGCAGGCCGGCGGGGAGCTGTTTTTT.